These T cell receptor beta chains were read from a single sample in a study of blood T cell repertoires in COVID-19. Repertoires were generated with immunoSEQ multiplex PCR, while TCRdb's copy carries only in-frame clones and drops some. The sample shows about 29,000 clones, 70% to 90% of them seen only once. Source material: peripheral blood. The receptor set was obtained from a human donor in a cohort sampled during active COVID-19. Each CDR3 is given with its conserved first and last residue. The D gene is left open where the match is weak. Clone size is not always given. Where it is, it says once, few, many or a class for expanded clones.

V: TRBV5-1
J: TRBJ2-1
size: once
D: NA
CDR3: CASSLNLGDEQFF
DNA: TGCGCCAGCAGCTTGAATCTAGGGGATGAGCAGTTCTTC

V: TRBV5-6
J: TRBJ2-7
size: NA
D: TRBD1
CDR3: CASSFTGGAGEQYF
DNA: TGTGCCAGCAGCTTTACAGGGGGCGCAGGGGAGCAGTACTTC

V: TRBV20-1
J: TRBJ2-5
size: NA
D: NA
CDR3: CSASSFETQYF
DNA: TGCAGTGCTAGCTCCTTCGAGACCCAGTACTTC

V: TRBV27
J: TRBJ1-1
size: few
D: TRBD1
CDR3: CASSVLTFRGRTEAFF
DNA: TGTGCCAGCAGTGTACTTACGTTCAGGGGGCGCACTGAAGCTTTCTTT

V: TRBV6-1
J: TRBJ1-1
size: NA
D: NA
CDR3: CASSEAGTFNEAFF
DNA: TGTGCCAGCAGTGAAGCGGGGACATTCAATGAAGCTTTCTTT

V: TRBV6-4
J: TRBJ2-3
size: NA
D: NA
CDR3: CASSEVSGASTDTQYF
DNA: TGTGCCAGCAGTGAGGTTAGCGGAGCTAGCACAGATACGCAGTATTTT

V: TRBV7-2
J: TRBJ1-5
size: few
D: NA
CDR3: CASSLGRGENQPQHF
DNA: TGTGCCAGCAGCTTAGGCAGGGGAGAGAATCAGCCCCAGCATTTT

V: TRBV7-8
J: TRBJ1-1
size: NA
D: TRBD1
CDR3: CASSNRDRGPMNTEAFF
DNA: TGTGCCAGCAGCAACCGGGACAGGGGACCCATGAACACTGAAGCTTTCTTT

V: TRBV7-2
J: TRBJ2-7
size: NA
D: TRBD2
CDR3: CASSLDGGGAYEQYF
DNA: TGTGCCAGCAGCTTAGATGGCGGGGGGGCCTACGAGCAGTACTTC

V: TRBV5-4
J: TRBJ2-7
size: once
D: NA
CDR3: CASSFGGRDEQYF
DNA: TGTGCCAGCAGCTTCGGGGGGCGCGACGAGCAGTACTTC

V: TRBV6-4
J: TRBJ1-2
size: NA
D: NA
CDR3: CASSDYGRMYGYTF
DNA: TGTGCCAGCAGTGACTACGGCAGGATGTATGGCTACACCTTC

V: TRBV5-8
J: TRBJ2-1
size: NA
D: TRBD1
CDR3: CASSTAGQVGSYNEQFF
DNA: TGTGCCAGCAGCACCGCGGGACAGGTTGGCTCCTACAATGAGCAGTTCTTC

V: TRBV2
J: TRBJ1-5
size: NA
D: NA
CDR3: CASSSGNRGNQPQHF
DNA: TGTGCCAGCAGTTCCGGAAATAGGGGAAATCAGCCCCAGCATTTT

V: TRBV27
J: TRBJ2-7
size: NA
D: TRBD2
CDR3: CASSLSLAGGFYEQYF
DNA: TGTGCCAGCAGTTTATCACTAGCGGGGGGATTTTACGAGCAGTACTTC

V: TRBV5-1
J: TRBJ2-7
size: NA
D: TRBD1
CDR3: CASSPGQTTGGGEQYF
DNA: TGCGCCAGCAGCCCAGGGCAAACGACAGGGGGCGGCGAGCAGTACTTC

V: TRBV5-5
J: TRBJ1-1
size: NA
D: NA
CDR3: CASSLAVETEAFF
DNA: TGTGCCAGCAGCTTGGCCGTTGAGACTGAAGCTTTCTTT